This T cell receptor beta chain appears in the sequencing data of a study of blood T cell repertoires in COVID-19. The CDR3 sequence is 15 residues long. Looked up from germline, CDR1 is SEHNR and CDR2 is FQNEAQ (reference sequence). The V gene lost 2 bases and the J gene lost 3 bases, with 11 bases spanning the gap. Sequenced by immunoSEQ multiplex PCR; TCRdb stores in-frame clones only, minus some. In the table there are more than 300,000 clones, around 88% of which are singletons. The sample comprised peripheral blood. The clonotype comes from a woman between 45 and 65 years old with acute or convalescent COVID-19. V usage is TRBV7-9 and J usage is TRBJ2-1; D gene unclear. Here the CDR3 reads CASSLSSLDYNEQFF. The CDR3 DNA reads TGTGCCAGCAGCTTATCCAGCCTAGACTACAATGAGCAGTTCTTC.